The TCR beta chain described here comes from a study of T cells in Graves' hyperthyroidism and ophthalmopathy. Amplification of TCR beta CDR3 regions was performed using RNA transcripts as template. First-round RT-PCR of the TCR CDR3 relied on the HTBI primer set. MiXCR, run by TCRdb on the multiplex PCR reads, gives a single entry per CDR3 protein. This table holds 550,000 to 700,000 distinct CDR3 sequences, about 15% found once. At least 3 on the Clinical Activity Score was recorded for ophthalmopathy patients, who also had NOSPECS grade at least 4 and duration under 3 months. Worth noting for this clonotype: No antigen is known for it.

General study points: A model of 13 V-J pairs discriminated ophthalmopathy from stable hyperthyroidism. Expanded thyroid clonotypes (above 0.001) were mostly also found in blood.

Germline loops: CDR1 MGHRA, CDR2 YSYEKL. V lost 4 bases, J lost 4 bases, and 10 bases lay in between. The CDR3 contains 13 residues. The rearrangement uses TRBV4-1 and TRBJ1-1; weak D call: TRBD1 (6 bases). This TCR was sampled from a woman in her thirties or forties with Graves' ophthalmopathy. Source material: blood. The DNA for the CDR3 is TGCGCCAGCAGCCGAGGGGGGTTCACTGAAGCTTTCTTT. Translation gives CASSRGGFTEAFF.